This T cell receptor beta chain was recovered during a study of CD4 T cells in relation to SARS-CoV-2 and coronaviruses. Study context: After roughly 9 days of antigen culture, PBMC TCR beta CDR3s were sequenced. The restricting HLA molecule for shared crossreactive spike epitopes was mapped.

Germline V gene data show CDR1 as KGHSH and CDR2 as LQKENI. J was trimmed by 5 bases and V by 3 bases; bases with no gene match: 3. The length of the CDR3 is 14 residues. As regards this clone: The antigen is not known.

The unexposed donors gave CD4+ T cells in about 2010-2018, prior to COVID-19. After roughly ten days of culture, CD4+ T cells were isolated. Cultures held two million PBMCs per well with 8.5 to 10 IU/ml IL-2. Cultures received half-medium IL-2 refreshes on days 3 and 7. Sequencing was performed with immunoSEQ multiplex PCR; in TCRdb, only in-frame clones are kept and a portion is missing. In the table there are 25,000 to 30,000 clones, about 79% of which are singletons. The rearrangement joins TRBV18 to TRBJ2-1, with 8 bases that match TRBD1. The origin of this receptor is a human donor in good health. Sequencing was done on a sample of CD4+ T cells from PBMCs, cultured in vitro. CDR3 sequence: CASSPRGRDNEQFF. CDR3 DNA sequence: TGTGCCAGCTCACCCAGGGGGCGCGACAATGAGCAGTTCTTC.